The 10 T cell receptor beta chains in this list originate from one sample, sequenced in a study of blood T cell repertoires in COVID-19. TCRdb's table, derived via immunoSEQ multiplex PCR, lists solely in-frame clones and lacks some. The data show 96,000 or so clones, around nine tenths seen once. The sample taken for sequencing was peripheral blood. The source is a woman at least 80 years old with acute or convalescent COVID-19.

The rearrangement links TRBV27 to TRBJ1-1, with unresolved D. V dropped 3 bases and J dropped 6 bases, with 11 bases sitting between them. Germline V lookup: CDR1 MNHEY, CDR2 SMNVEV (reference sequence). CDR3 length: 13 amino acids. CDR3 bases: TGTGCCAGCAGTTTCTCGTATGGCTCTGAAGCTTTCTTT. Translated, it gives CASSFSYGSEAFF.

This rearrangement joins TRBV10-1 to TRBJ1-5; D call uncertain. The CDR3 extends over 17 amino acids. V lost 7 bases and J lost 0, with 19 bases in between. Looked up from germline, CDR1 is WNHNN and CDR2 is SYGVQD (reference sequence). The CDR3 sequence is CASTDEDGIYSNQPQHF. Here the CDR3 DNA reads TGCGCCAGCACGGACGAGGACGGGATTTATAGCAATCAGCCCCAGCATTTT.

The rearrangement joins TRBV9 to TRBJ1-4; TRBD1 is a possible D gene (5 bases). The CDR3 runs 15 residues. The V and J ends lost 4 bases and 0 bases respectively, with 10 bases between them. The germline V gene has CDR1 SGDLS and CDR2 YYNGEE. The CDR3 region has the DNA TGTGCCAGCAGCCCTGCGGGGGCAACTAATGAAAAACTGTTTTTT. This translates into CASSPAGATNEKLFF.

This clone was counted a single time. This chain links TRBV6-5 with TRBJ2-3, with D perhaps matching TRBD2 (6 bases). The CDR3 sequence is 15 residues long. Trimming removed 2 bases at V and 4 bases at J, with 13 bases between. The germline V gene has CDR1 MNHEY and CDR2 SVGAGI. The CDR3 spells CASSYQPGTADTQYF. Here the CDR3 DNA reads TGTGCCAGCAGTTACCAACCTGGGACTGCAGATACGCAGTATTTT.

This sequence joins TRBV3-1 (or the pseudogene TRBV3-2) and TRBJ2-3, with D perhaps TRBD1 (5 bases). This CDR3 contains 11 residues. V lost 8 bases and J lost 6, with 9 bases in between. Germline CDR1 reads LGHDT; CDR2 reads YNNKEL (reference sequence). CDR3 nucleotides: TGTGCCAGCCGGACATTGGATACGCAGTATTTT. This translates into CASRTLDTQYF.

This clone was counted a single time. The sample contains more than one DNA sequence encoding this CDR3. The CDR3: CASSLDGRGNTEAFF. The DNA of the CDR3 is TGCGCCAGCAGCTTGGACGGCAGGGGGAACACTGAAGCTTTCTTT. The V call is TRBV5-1, the J call TRBJ1-1; D is possibly TRBD1 (6 bases). Deletions cut 0 bases from V and 1 base from J, with 10 bases between. Germline V CDR1 and CDR2: SGHRS, YFSETQ. The CDR3 extends over 15 amino acids.

V gene TRBV28 combines with J gene TRBJ1-4, with D maybe TRBD1 (6 bases). This CDR3 region has 17 residues. Germline assignment: CDR1 MDHEN and CDR2 SYDVKM. Trimming removed 5 bases from V and 2 bases from J, with 18 bases in between. The CDR3, as DNA: TGTGCCAGCAGTGACTTTGACAGGTCTCCTACTAATGAAAAACTGTTTTTT. Encoded protein: CASSDFDRSPTNEKLFF.

This sequence joins TRBV7-9 and TRBJ1-1; 11 bases are shared with TRBD1. CDR3 length equals 16 residues. Germline V gene sequence: CDR1 SEHNR, CDR2 FQNEAQ (reference sequence). Unmatched junction bases numbered 8, after V lost 4 bases and J lost 4 bases. CDR3 amino acids: CASSWDRGVTSTEAFF. CDR3 nucleotide sequence: TGTGCCAGCAGCTGGGACAGGGGGGTAACTTCCACTGAAGCTTTCTTT.

The sample holds one count of this clone. This chain joins TRBV6-2 or TRBV6-3 and TRBJ1-1; D is ambiguous. CDR3 length: 14 amino acids. Deletions cut 4 bases from V and 3 bases from J, with 12 bases between. CDR1 MNHEY and CDR2 SVGEGT come from the germline V gene. CDR3 sequence: CASSWRVGYTEAFF. For the CDR3, the DNA is TGTGCCAGCAGTTGGCGGGTCGGGTACACTGAAGCTTTCTTT.

The genes are TRBV4-3 and TRBJ1-2; the D is unclear. The germline V and J ends were trimmed by 5 bases and 0 bases, with 4 bases remaining between them. Per germline, CDR1 LGHNA and CDR2 YSLEER. The CDR3 length is 12 residues. The CDR3 loop is CASSGANYGYTF. The CDR3 nucleotides read TGCGCCAGCAGCGGAGCTAACTATGGCTACACCTTC.